The next 28 T cell receptor beta chains were all read from a single sample in a study of T cells in Graves' hyperthyroidism and ophthalmopathy (dated by TCRdb to about 2019). Libraries were prepared through multiplex PCR. TCRdb shows the sequencer as Illumina HiSeq 2000. Amplification of TCR beta CDR3 regions was carried out from RNA transcripts. The TCR CDR3 was subjected to a first round of RT-PCR using the HTBI primer set and the Qiagen OneStep RT-PCR kit. Using fastp trimming at Q25 and MiXCR clonotype assembly, TCRdb reanalyzed the public sequencing data and kept in-frame beta chains. Each entry is one CDR3 protein sequence, shown with its most common DNA and genes. The sample profile shows 640,000 or so distinct CDR3 sequences; approximately 15% of them were found once. In total, the top ten clones hold 7% to 9% of the sample. The sample consisted of blood. These receptors were taken from a young woman with Graves' ophthalmopathy.

This clonotype came up many times. The chain has TRBV18 and TRBJ2-1; TRBD1 aligns across 7 bases. V shed 0 bases, J shed 7 bases, and the junction held 12 bases outside the gene matches. The V gene's germline CDR1 is KGHSH and CDR2 LQKENI. The CDR3 runs 17 residues. CDR3 sequence reads: CASSPPGQAAGGNEQFF. CDR3 nucleotide sequence: TGTGCCAGCTCACCACCGGGCCAAGCGGCAGGGGGTAATGAGCAGTTCTTC.

This clonotype was found many times. The chain combines TRBV6-1 with TRBJ1-1; D may be TRBD1 (5 bases). This CDR3 spans 17 amino acids. Germline V lookup: CDR1 MNHNS, CDR2 SASEGT. V shed 7 bases and J shed 3 bases, with 24 bases lying between them. The CDR3 reads CASNNPGDPTGDTEAFF. The CDR3 DNA sequence: TGTGCCAGCAATAACCCGGGGGACCCCACTGGGGACACTGAAGCTTTCTTT.

This clonotype showed up many times. The chain recombines TRBV27 with TRBJ1-1; 7 bases fit TRBD1. The CDR3 is made up of 17 amino acids. Germline trimming cut 11 bases from V and 0 bases from J; bases unmatched to any gene: 18. In germline, CDR1 is MNHEY, CDR2 SMNVEV (reference sequence). The DNA of the CDR3 is TGTGCCTCCAATCCTCGGACAGGAGGGATTATGAACACTGAAGCTTTCTTT. Encoded protein: CASNPRTGGIMNTEAFF.

This clonotype was detected ten times or more. The chain combines TRBV20-1 with TRBJ2-1; possible D gene TRBD2, 6 bases. The CDR3 spans 13 residues. Germline CDR1 reads DFQATT; CDR2 reads SNEGSKA (reference sequence). With 1 base removed from V and 6 bases from J, the gap between germline ends came to 10 bases. CDR3 protein: CSARAGGINEQFF. The DNA for the CDR3 is TGCAGTGCTAGAGCCGGGGGAATCAATGAGCAGTTCTTC.

This clonotype has ten or more counts. V is TRBV11-1 and J is TRBJ2-7; 8 positions agree with TRBD2. Germline trimming cut 3 bases from V and 1 base from J; bases unmatched to any gene: 5. In germline, CDR1 is SGHAT, CDR2 FQDESV (reference sequence). The CDR3 covers 15 residues. CDR3 in DNA: TGTGCCAGCAGCTTCAGTCTAGCGGGTTCCTACGAGCAGTACTTC. Residues: CASSFSLAGSYEQYF.

At least ten counts were recorded for this clonotype. The chain carries TRBV20-1 and TRBJ2-5; 16 positions agree with TRBD2. CDR1 DFQATT and CDR2 SNEGSKA come from the germline V gene (reference sequence). V shed 5 bases, J shed 4 bases, and the junction held 13 bases outside the gene matches. CDR3 length equals 18 residues. This CDR3 reads CSARYLGLAGGGAETQYF. The DNA of the CDR3 is TGCAGTGCTCGCTACCTGGGACTAGCGGGAGGGGGGGCAGAGACCCAGTACTTC.

This clonotype was detected ten times or more. CDR3 amino acids: CASSLATEGDEQFF. CDR3 nucleotide sequence: TGCGCCAGCAGCTTGGCCACAGAAGGTGATGAGCAGTTCTTC. This chain joins TRBV5-1 and TRBJ2-1; D is ambiguous. The V and J ends lost 0 bases and 8 bases respectively, with 12 bases between them. The germline V gene encodes CDR1 SGHRS and CDR2 YFSETQ. The CDR3 covers 14 residues.

This clonotype was seen ten or more times. The chain joins TRBV7-6 to TRBJ2-3; the match to TRBD2 covers 7 bases. The trim removed 4 bases at V and 4 bases at J, leaving 11 bases unmatched. CDR3 length: 16 amino acids. Germline CDR1 and CDR2: SGHVS and FNYEAQ. The DNA for the CDR3 is TGTGCCAGCAGCTCCGTAGGGGCGGGAGCGGCAGATACGCAGTATTTT. Protein product: CASSSVGAGAADTQYF.

V usage is TRBV2 and J usage is TRBJ1-1, with D possibly TRBD1 on 5 matching bases. CDR3 length: 14 residues. Trimming pared 6 bases from V and 5 bases from J, leaving 16 bases between. CDR1 and CDR2 (germline): SNHLY, FYNNEI. The CDR3 DNA reads TGTGCCAGCAGGCCCCCAGGGTCGGAGACTGAAGCTTTCTTT. Protein: CASRPPGSETEAFF.

This clonotype was found many times. V usage is TRBV7-2 and J usage is TRBJ2-3; D gene uncertain. Germline CDR1 reads SGHTA; CDR2 reads FQGNSA. The CDR3 has 17 residues. Trimming shortened V by 1 base and J by 4 bases, and 18 bases separated the two germline ends. Here the CDR3 reads CASSLGGAATRADTQYF. CDR3 DNA sequence: TGTGCCAGCAGCTTAGGTGGTGCGGCGACCCGAGCAGATACGCAGTATTTT.

There are many counts of this clonotype. The genes are TRBV2 and TRBJ1-5; 8 positions match TRBD1. J gave up 3 bases and V 5 bases, and 3 bases lay outside the gene matches. The CDR3 is 14 residues long. From germline, CDR1 is SNHLY and CDR2 FYNNEI. This CDR3 is CASSLDRVNQPQHF. The CDR3, as DNA: TGTGCCAGCAGTTTGGACAGGGTCAATCAGCCCCAGCATTTT.

This clonotype was observed at least ten times. The chain recombines TRBV7-3 with TRBJ2-1; no clear D. This CDR3 comprises 18 residues. V lost 5 bases and J lost 0, with 20 bases in between. In germline, CDR1 is SGHTA, CDR2 FQGTGA. The CDR3: CASSDMPLGRSSYNEQFF. The CDR3, as DNA: TGTGCCAGCAGCGACATGCCCCTCGGGCGGAGCTCCTACAATGAGCAGTTCTTC. The full variable domain, rest sourced from reference TRBV7-3 and TRBJ2-1, is GAGVSQTPSNKVTEKGKYVELRCDPISGHTALYWYRQSLGQGPEFLIYFQGTGAADDSGLPNDRFFAVRPEGSVSTLKIQRTERGDSAVYLCASSDMPLGRSSYNEQFFGPGTRLTVL.

At least ten counts were recorded for this clonotype. This chain links TRBV20-1 with TRBJ2-5; D possibly corresponds to TRBD2 (6 bases). V dropped 2 bases and J dropped 3 bases, with 13 bases sitting between them. The germline V gene encodes CDR1 DFQATT and CDR2 SNEGSKA (reference sequence). The CDR3 runs to 14 residues. CDR3: CSARMGGLEETQYF. The CDR3 coding sequence is TGCAGTGCTAGAATGGGGGGTTTAGAAGAGACCCAGTACTTC.

The table lists this clonotype with a few counts. The chain recombines TRBV19 with TRBJ1-1, with 8 positions matching TRBD1. The CDR3 has 15 residues. Looked up from germline, CDR1 is LNHDA and CDR2 is SQIVND (reference sequence). Germline trimming cut 3 bases from V and 4 bases from J; bases unmatched to any gene: 7. The CDR3 here is CASSIWGQVTTEAFF. Written as DNA, the CDR3 is TGTGCCAGTAGTATCTGGGGACAGGTGACCACTGAAGCTTTCTTT.

This clonotype was seen a few times. This may stem from a read error, because a much larger clone lies one nucleotide away. The rearrangement uses TRBV10-3 and TRBJ2-5; weak D call: TRBD1 (6 bases). Germline CDR1 is ENHRY and CDR2 is SYGVKD. The CDR3 consists of 16 residues. Trimming stripped 10 bases from V and 4 bases from J, with 25 bases between. As DNA, the CDR3 is TGTGCCACCAGAGGCGTATACAGGGTATCAAGAGAGACCCAGTACTTC. Its translation: CATRGVYRVSRETQYF.

This clonotype has a count of ten or more. The chain links TRBV20-1 to TRBJ2-3; 12 bases agree with TRBD1. Germline CDR1 and CDR2: DFQATT and SNEGSKA (reference sequence). The CDR3 contains 14 residues. After removal of 3 bases from V and 4 bases from J, the junction contained 2 bases not matched to a gene. As DNA, the CDR3 is TGCAGTGCTAGGGGACAGGGGGCCTCAGATACGCAGTATTTT. It is translated as CSARGQGASDTQYF.

This clonotype was counted between two and nine times. The chain recombines TRBV24-1 with TRBJ2-7; 9 nucleotides match TRBD2. From germline, CDR1 is KGHDR and CDR2 SFDVKD. With 4 bases clipped from V and 1 base from J, the junction kept 10 bases outside the gene matches. CDR3 size: 17 residues. DNA for the CDR3: TGTGCCACCAGTGAGCCTAGCGGGAAATACTCTTCCTACGAGCAGTACTTC. This gives the protein CATSEPSGKYSSYEQYF.

This clonotype was observed many times. This chain connects TRBV6-1 to TRBJ2-3; 7 bases are a match to TRBD1. This CDR3 has 17 residues. V trimming: 5 bases; J trimming: 0 bases; junction bases outside the gene matches: 11. Germline CDR1 reads MNHNS; CDR2 reads SASEGT. The CDR3 coding sequence is TGTGCCAGCAGTCCATCTTACGACAGGGCCAGCACAGATACGCAGTATTTT. Protein product: CASSPSYDRASTDTQYF.

This clonotype came up many times. V and J are TRBV12-3 or TRBV12-4 and TRBJ2-1; tentatively, D is TRBD2 (5 bases). Trimming pared 4 bases from V and 5 bases from J, leaving 15 bases between. The CDR3 loop spans 15 amino acids. This CDR3 is CASSSPRGWHNEQFF. CDR3 nucleotide sequence: TGTGCCAGCAGTTCCCCCCGGGGTTGGCACAATGAGCAGTTCTTC.

The table lists this clonotype with a few counts. This chain connects TRBV5-1 to TRBJ2-7, with 14 bases identical to TRBD2. Germline CDR1 is SGHRS and CDR2 is YFSETQ. CDR3 size: 14 residues. The V gene end was trimmed by 4 bases and the J gene end by 6 bases; junction bases not matched to a gene: 3. The CDR3 coding sequence is TGCGCCAGCAGCCCGGGGACTAGCGGGGGCGAGCAGTACTTC. Amino acids: CASSPGTSGGEQYF.

This clonotype was seen more than once but under ten times. The rearrangement joins TRBV6-1 to TRBJ2-5; perhaps TRBD1 as D (6 bases). The CDR3 runs 14 residues. The V gene's germline CDR1 is MNHNS and CDR2 SASEGT. Trimming took off 6 bases at V and 4 bases at J, with 15 bases between the two ends. This chain's CDR3 is CASSSNTGTETQYF. The CDR3 DNA is TGTGCCAGCAGCTCGAATACAGGGACAGAGACCCAGTACTTC.

J is TRBJ2-2 and V is TRBV20-1, with TRBD1 matching over 9 bases. CDR1 is DFQATT and CDR2 is SNEGSKA in the germline V gene (reference sequence). The V gene end was trimmed by 4 bases and the J gene end by 5 bases; junction bases not matched to a gene: 8. The CDR3 spans 15 residues. The DNA for the CDR3 is TGCAGTGCTATGGCCGGGACAGGGAATACCGGGGAGCTGTTTTTT. Its protein is CSAMAGTGNTGELFF.

The sample holds many counts of this clonotype. CDR3 region: CASSFPGTLNEQFF. The DNA for the CDR3 is TGTGCCAGCAGCTTCCCTGGGACTCTCAATGAGCAGTTCTTC. The V and J genes are TRBV7-3 and TRBJ2-1; tentatively, D is TRBD2 (6 bases). CDR3 size: 14 residues. V gave up 3 bases and J gave up 6 bases, with 12 bases separating them. CDR1 is SGHTA, CDR2 FQGTGA, per germline.

The chain joins TRBV28 to TRBJ2-2; 8 bases map to TRBD1. The germline gives CDR1 MDHEN, CDR2 SYDVKM. V lost 2 bases and J lost 6; bases outside the gene matches: 5. The CDR3 has 15 residues. CDR3 sequence: CASSLPDRVAGELFF. CDR3 sequence (DNA): TGTGCCAGCAGTTTACCGGACAGGGTAGCCGGGGAGCTGTTTTTT. Full variable domain (rest looked up from reference TRBV28 and TRBJ2-2): DVKVTQSSRYLVKRTGEKVFLECVQDMDHENMFWYRQDPGLGLRLIYFSYDVKMKEKGDIPEGYSVSREKKERFSLILESASTNQTSMYLCASSLPDRVAGELFFGEGSRLTVL.

At least ten counts were recorded for this clonotype. The chain uses TRBV27 and TRBJ1-5; D not certain. V lost 2 bases to trimming and J lost 4 bases, with 6 bases between them. The germline V gene encodes CDR1 MNHEY and CDR2 SMNVEV (reference sequence). The CDR3 contains 13 residues. This CDR3 reads CASSLVQNQPQHF. DNA for the CDR3: TGTGCCAGCAGTTTAGTGCAGAATCAGCCCCAGCATTTT.

Details on this clonotype: Just one base apart from a much larger clone, this may be a read error. The chain links TRBV11-2 to TRBJ2-1, with D uncertain. The CDR3 loop spans 9 amino acids. The V gene lost 8 bases and the J gene lost 10 bases, with 6 bases spanning the gap. Germline CDR1 reads SGHAT; CDR2 reads FQNNGV. CDR3 in DNA: TGTGCCAGCGGCCCCGAGCAGTTCTTC. This encodes CASGPEQFF.

In this sample, this clonotype turned up many times. The gene calls are TRBV30 and TRBJ1-2, with TRBD1 identical over 8 bases. In germline, CDR1 is GTSNPN, CDR2 SVGIG (reference sequence). After removal of 4 bases from V and 5 bases from J, the junction contained 6 bases not matched to a gene. The CDR3 contains 13 residues. DNA for the CDR3: TGTGCCTGGACAGGGGGCCTTAGGTATGGCTACACCTTC. Encoded protein: CAWTGGLRYGYTF.

This chain links TRBV3-1 with TRBJ2-5; 7 nucleotides align to TRBD2. The CDR3 is 15 amino acids. J gave up 5 bases and V 1 base, and 7 bases lay outside the gene matches. Germline V gene sequence: CDR1 LGHDT, CDR2 YNNKEL (reference sequence). For the CDR3, the DNA is TGTGCCAGCAGCCAAGTGGCGGGAGTGGGGGAGACCCAGTACTTC. Translation gives CASSQVAGVGETQYF.